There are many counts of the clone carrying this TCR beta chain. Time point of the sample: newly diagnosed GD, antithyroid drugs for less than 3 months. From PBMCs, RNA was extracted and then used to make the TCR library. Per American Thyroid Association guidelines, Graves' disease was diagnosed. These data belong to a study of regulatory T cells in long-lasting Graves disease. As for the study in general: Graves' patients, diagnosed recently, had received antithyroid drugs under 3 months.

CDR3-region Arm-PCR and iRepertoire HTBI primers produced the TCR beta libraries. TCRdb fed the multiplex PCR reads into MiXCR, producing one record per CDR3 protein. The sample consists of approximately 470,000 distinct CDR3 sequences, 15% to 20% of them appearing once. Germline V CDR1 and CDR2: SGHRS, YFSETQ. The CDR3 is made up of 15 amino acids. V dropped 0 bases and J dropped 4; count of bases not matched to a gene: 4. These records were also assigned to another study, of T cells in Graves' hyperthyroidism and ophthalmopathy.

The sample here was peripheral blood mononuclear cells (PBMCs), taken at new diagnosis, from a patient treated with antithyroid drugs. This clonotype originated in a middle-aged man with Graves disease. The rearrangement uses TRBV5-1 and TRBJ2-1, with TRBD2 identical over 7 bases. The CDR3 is CASSLALLAYNEQFF. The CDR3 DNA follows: TGCGCCAGCAGCTTGGCCTTACTAGCGTACAATGAGCAGTTCTTC.